This T cell receptor (beta chain) was captured by sequencing in a study of CD8 T cells in Susac syndrome. TCR beta sequences were obtained from blood CD8+ and CD4+ T cells. The TEMRA cells underwent FACS enrichment, while the CD8+ and CD4+ T cells underwent negative isolation. Study-wide findings and caveats: A relatively small number of individuals underwent TCR sequencing and HLA analysis.

V shed 8 bases and J shed 5 bases, with 10 bases lying between them. The CDR3 contains 13 residues. Germline V lookup: CDR1 MNHEY, CDR2 SMNVEV (reference sequence). To note about this clonotype: The antigen remains undetermined.

RNA amounts of 0.5 to 1 ug underwent reverse transcription with random hexamers. The amplification used immunoSEQ multiplex PCR on TCR beta CDR3; it spanned 54 Vbeta and 13 Jbeta. One entry per CDR3 protein, called by TCRdb with MiXCR from the immunoSEQ multiplex PCR reads. The sample includes a few hundred thousand distinct CDR3 sequences, approximately 90% seen only once; the top ten take about 0.07%. The chain has TRBV27 and TRBJ1-6; maybe TRBD1 (5 bases). The material sequenced was CD4+ T cells from PBMCs. The sequence derives from a human donor with multiple sclerosis. The CDR3: CASRDGHNSPLHF. The CDR3 region has the DNA TGTGCCAGCCGGGACGGGCATAATTCACCCCTCCACTTT.